This T cell receptor beta chain was observed in a study of cytomegalovirus exposure and HLA in healthy donors. Remarks on this clone: Its antigen is not identified.

The PCR contained 60 Vbeta and 13 Jbeta primers. Assay: immunoSEQ multiplex PCR; the TCRdb copy retains only in-frame clones and omits some. The sample shows tens of thousands of clones, roughly three quarters of them seen only once. V lost 6 bases to trimming and J lost 2 bases; unmatched junction nucleotides: 9. Germline V lookup: CDR1 SGHTA, CDR2 FQGNSA. The CDR3 loop spans 15 amino acids. Broader study findings: Within an earlier analysis, most TCR beta V segments proved productive either about 87% or about 30% of the time. Within the data, a cluster of highly shared sequence variants was likely a sequencing artifact.

Sequencing was performed on PBMCs. This clonotype originated in a man aged 30-40 years in good health and CMV-seronegative. The gene calls are TRBV7-2 and TRBJ2-5, with 7 bases aligning to TRBD1. The CDR3 is CASSSIGTEQETQYF. As DNA, the CDR3 is TGTGCCAGCAGTTCGATTGGGACAGAACAAGAGACCCAGTACTTC.